A selection of T cell receptor beta chains follows, all from one sample in a study of blood T cell repertoires in COVID-19. Repertoires were generated with immunoSEQ multiplex PCR, while TCRdb's copy carries only in-frame clones and drops some. Of 270,000 or so clones listed, more than 85% were seen once; the top ten hold about 4.6%. The sample consisted of peripheral blood. The source is a man aged 40-50 years with acute or convalescent COVID-19. Each CDR3 is given with its conserved first and last residue. The D gene is left open where the match is weak. For some rows the clone size is stated as once, few or many, or as a class when expanded; others skip it.

D gene,V gene,J gene,CDR3 length,clone size,CDR3 DNA,CDR3 protein
NA,TRBV5-1,TRBJ1-1,15,NA,TGCGCCAGCAGCTTATATTACGACAGCAACACTGAAGCTTTCTTT,CASSLYYDSNTEAFF
TRBD1,TRBV6-5,TRBJ1-2,14,once,TGTGCCAGCAGTTACGAAGGGACAGGGTATGGCTACACCTTC,CASSYEGTGYGYTF
NA,TRBV19,TRBJ1-1,15,NA,TGTGCCAGTAGTATCGGCGGGGGGCCGGACACTGAAGCTTTCTTT,CASSIGGGPDTEAFF
TRBD2,TRBV7-2,TRBJ2-3,14,NA,TGTGCCAGCAGCCTAGCGGGGGGGATTGATACGCAGTATTTT,CASSLAGGIDTQYF
NA,TRBV6-5,TRBJ2-7,15,NA,TGTGCCAGCAGTTACTCGCCTCGGAGCTCCTACGAGCAGTACTTC,CASSYSPRSSYEQYF
NA,TRBV28,TRBJ2-7,13,NA,TGTGCCAGCAGTCTTATTGACTTAGTCGAGCAGTACTTC,CASSLIDLVEQYF
TRBD2,TRBV29-1,TRBJ2-1,13,NA,TGCAGCGTTAACGGGGAGGCGGGGGATGAGCAGTTCTTC,CSVNGEAGDEQFF
TRBD2,TRBV5-5,TRBJ2-3,15,NA,TGTGCCAGCACCCCCCCTAGCGGGGCAGCAGATACGCAGTATTTT,CASTPPSGAADTQYF
NA,TRBV12-5,TRBJ2-2,15,NA,TGTGCTAGTGGTACCAGACAGGGAGGCACCGGGGAGCTGTTTTTT,CASGTRQGGTGELFF
NA,TRBV6-5,TRBJ1-2,12,NA,TGTGCCAGCAGTCTGCCGGTGGAGAGATACACCTTC,CASSLPVERYTF
NA,TRBV15,TRBJ1-3,15,NA,TGTGCCACCAGCTGGGGGCAGAGCTCTGGAAACACCATATATTTT,CATSWGQSSGNTIYF
TRBD1,TRBV5-5,TRBJ1-4,16,NA,TGTGCCAGCAGCTTAAACTCCGGGACAGGGGATGAAAAACTGTTTTTT,CASSLNSGTGDEKLFF
TRBD1,TRBV2,TRBJ1-5,14,NA,TGTGCCAGCAGTGGGACAGGGGAAGGACAGCCCCAGCATTTT,CASSGTGEGQPQHF
NA,TRBV5-6,TRBJ2-4,13,NA,TGTGCCAGCAGCTTGACAGGGACAAACATTCAGTACTTC,CASSLTGTNIQYF
NA,TRBV7-9,TRBJ1-1,14,few,TGTGCCAGCAGCCTCTACCAAGTGAACACTGAAGCTTTCTTT,CASSLYQVNTEAFF
TRBD1,TRBV5-1,TRBJ2-1,16,NA,TGCGCCAGCAGCTTGGCAGGGACAGGGCTCTACAATGAGCAGTTCTTC,CASSLAGTGLYNEQFF
NA,TRBV4-1,TRBJ2-3,13,NA,TGCGCCAGCAGCGCCCCAGGGGCAGATACGCAGTATTTT,CASSAPGADTQYF
NA,TRBV11-3,TRBJ2-2,15,NA,TGTGCCAGCAGCCCAGGCAGGGCGGCGGCCGGGGAGCTGTTTTTT,CASSPGRAAAGELFF
NA,TRBV5-6,TRBJ1-6,16,NA,TGTGCCAGCAGCTTGGAGAGACAGCAGTATAATTCACCCCTCCACTTT,CASSLERQQYNSPLHF
TRBD1,TRBV7-9,TRBJ2-2,17,NA,TGTGCCAGCAGCTTAGGAGTGGGGACAGGGAACACCGGGGAGCTGTTTTTT,CASSLGVGTGNTGELFF
TRBD1,TRBV2,TRBJ1-2,16,NA,TGTGCCAGCAGTGGCCCCCCAGGGACAGTTGCGTCAGGCTACACCTTC,CASSGPPGTVASGYTF
TRBD1,TRBV11-3,TRBJ1-1,13,once,TGTGCCAGCAGCCCAGGGGGGAACACTGAAGCTTTCTTT,CASSPGGNTEAFF
NA,TRBV7-2,TRBJ2-1,12,NA,TGTGCCAGCAGCTCGTACATTTATCAGCAGTTCTTC,CASSSYIYQQFF
NA,TRBV3-1/TRBV3-2,TRBJ1-2,12,NA,TGTGCCAGCAGCCAAAGTAGGAGTGGCTACACCTTC,CASSQSRSGYTF
NA,TRBV10-3,TRBJ2-2,14,few,TGTGCCATGGGGGATGCGCGGGATACCGGGGAGCTGTTTTTT,CAMGDARDTGELFF
NA,TRBV12-3/TRBV12-4,TRBJ1-2,13,NA,TGTGCCAGCAGTCCTTTAGCTAACTATGGCTACACCTTC,CASSPLANYGYTF
TRBD1,TRBV27,TRBJ2-7,13,NA,TGTGCCAGCAGTTTCGGACAGGCCTACGAGCAGTACTTC,CASSFGQAYEQYF